This T cell receptor (beta chain) stems from a study of control samples from healthy donors and cancer patients. Profiled with immunoSEQ multiplex PCR; TCRdb holds only in-frame clones, not every one. The data hold fewer than 95,000 clones, with about 88% observed a single time. The TCR originated in a woman aged 50 to 65 in good health. Input material: blood.

The CDR3 nucleotides read TGTGCCAGCAGTCAGGGTTGGTCACAGGATACGCAGTATTTT. Protein: CASSQGWSQDTQYF. This rearrangement joins TRBV6-5 to TRBJ2-3; weak D call: TRBD1 (5 bases). Germline loops: CDR1 MNHEY, CDR2 SVGAGI. CDR3 length: 14 amino acids. Trimming stripped 5 bases from V and 6 bases from J, with 15 bases between.